Below are 28 T cell receptor beta chains sequenced from a single sample in a study of technical replicates of blood from a few donors. Clones were sequenced by immunoSEQ multiplex PCR, and TCRdb holds only the in-frame ones, with some missing. This table holds 45,000 to 65,000 clones, around 96% found once. Sequencing input: PBMCs. Receptor source: a human donor in good health. Some clones in this sample may be carry-over from other donors' samples.

V is TRBV12-2 and J is TRBJ2-5; the D call in the table, TRBD2, was not verified against the DNA. TRBV12-2 is assigned pseudogene status. The CDR3 spans 18 residues. This CDR3 reads CASRLEWASGGYQETQYF. In nucleotides, the CDR3 is TGTGCAAGTCGCTTAGAATGGGCTAGCGGGGGATACCAAGAGACCCAGTACTTC.

For this clone: An end of the junction does not agree with germline; a read error may underlie this. The V call is TRBV5-1, the J call TRBJ2-3, with D tentatively TRBD1 (6 bases). The V gene's germline CDR1 is SGHRS and CDR2 YFSETQ. CDR3 size: 13 residues. This chain's CDR3 is CVSAYRDTDTQYF. The CDR3 DNA reads as TGCGTCAGCGCCTACAGGGACACAGATACGCAGTATTTT.

This clone was recorded a few times. The chain joins TRBV18 to TRBJ2-1; D possibly corresponds to TRBD1 (6 bases). The length of the CDR3 is 11 residues. Germline V gene data show CDR1 as KGHSH and CDR2 as LQKENI. V was cut by 2 bases and J by 10 bases, with 6 bases left in between. The CDR3 reads CASSPGTEQFF. As DNA, the CDR3 is TGTGCCAGCTCACCAGGGACAGAGCAGTTCTTC.

The CDR3 protein is CSANRDIEAFF. The CDR3 DNA reads as TGCAGTGCTAATCGGGATATTGAAGCTTTCTTT. The chain uses TRBV20-1 and TRBJ1-1; D is ambiguous. This CDR3 is built from 11 residues. Looked up from germline, CDR1 is DFQATT and CDR2 is SNEGSKA (reference sequence). V was cut by 4 bases and J by 7 bases, with 10 bases left in between.

The chain recombines TRBV29-1 with TRBJ2-3; tentatively, D is TRBD1 (6 bases). The CDR3 totals 14 residues. V was trimmed by 8 bases and J by 0 bases, leaving 15 bases between them. Germline V gene lookup returns CDR1 SQVTM and CDR2 ANQGSEA. The CDR3 region is CSIAGQTSTDTQYF. The CDR3, as DNA: TGCAGCATTGCCGGACAGACAAGCACAGATACGCAGTATTTT.

The rearrangement uses TRBV2 and TRBJ2-5; the match to TRBD2 covers 13 bases. Germline trimming cut 4 bases from V and 4 bases from J; bases unmatched to any gene: 3. Germline CDR1 is SNHLY and CDR2 is FYNNEI. The CDR3 contains 15 residues. In DNA form, the CDR3 reads TGTGCCAGCAGTGTCGGGACTAGCGGGATAGAGACCCAGTACTTC. Protein product: CASSVGTSGIETQYF.

This clone showed up just a few times. The V and J genes are TRBV2 and TRBJ1-2; D remains ambiguous. Germline V gene sequence: CDR1 SNHLY, CDR2 FYNNEI. There are 12 residues in the CDR3. Trimming removed 4 bases from V and 12 bases from J, with 15 bases in between. CDR3: CASSGTGSENTF. Written as DNA, the CDR3 is TGTGCCAGCAGTGGTACGGGGTCGGAAAACACCTTC.

The V call is TRBV13, the J call TRBJ2-1; 7 nucleotides match TRBD2. Trimming cost V 2 bases and J 7 bases; bases outside gene matches: 8. Germline CDR1 reads PRHDT; CDR2 reads FYEKMQ (reference sequence). CDR3 length equals 15 residues. The CDR3 loop is CASSLYGGGSNEQFF. The CDR3 DNA reads as TGTGCCAGCAGCTTATACGGCGGGGGTTCTAATGAGCAGTTCTTC.

The J gene is TRBJ1-1, the V gene TRBV6-5; 7 nucleotides align to TRBD1. V lost 7 bases, J lost 3 bases, and 8 bases stayed unmatched. In germline, CDR1 is MNHEY, CDR2 SVGAGI. This CDR3 has 14 amino acids. CDR3 residues: CASTNRGKDTEAFF. CDR3 DNA sequence: TGTGCCAGCACCAACAGGGGAAAGGACACTGAAGCTTTCTTT.

The chain links TRBV19 to TRBJ2-7; 7 positions match TRBD1. CDR3 length: 13 amino acids. V was pared by 7 bases and J by 1 base, with 4 bases of the junction left unmatched. Germline values: CDR1 LNHDA, CDR2 SQIVND (reference sequence). CDR3 sequence reads: CASICRGSYEQYF. CDR3 DNA sequence: TGTGCCAGTATATGCAGGGGGTCCTACGAGCAGTACTTC.

The gene calls are TRBV29-1 and TRBJ2-2; D is perhaps TRBD1 (5 bases). The germline V gene has CDR1 SQVTM and CDR2 ANQGSEA. Trimming took 1 base from V and 1 from J, leaving 16 bases between them. The CDR3 runs 17 residues. CDR3 loop: CSVEGGPGRENTGELFF. The CDR3 DNA sequence: TGCAGCGTTGAAGGAGGCCCGGGCAGGGAGAACACCGGGGAGCTGTTTTTT.

The CDR3 reads CASSLTSGSLGYNEQFF. CDR3 coding DNA: TGTGCCAGCAGCCTAACTAGCGGGAGCTTGGGGTACAATGAGCAGTTCTTC. The chain recombines TRBV7-9 with TRBJ2-1, with 11 bases that match TRBD2. Per germline, CDR1 SEHNR and CDR2 FQNEAQ (reference sequence). The CDR3 is made up of 17 amino acids. V dropped 5 bases and J dropped 4; count of bases not matched to a gene: 10.

This sequence joins TRBV4-3 and TRBJ2-7, with TRBD2 matching 7 bases. CDR3 length equals 14 residues. Trimming took 0 bases from V and 2 from J; bases not matched to a gene: 1. The germline CDR1 and CDR2 sequences are LGHNA and YSLEER. The CDR3 loop reads CASSQEAGAYEQYF. CDR3 bases: TGCGCCAGCAGCCAAGAGGCGGGAGCCTACGAGCAGTACTTC.

The chain is built from TRBV2 and TRBJ2-2, with 10 bases fitting TRBD2. Trimming removed 9 bases from V and 5 bases from J; junction bases left unmatched: 9. CDR3 length: 15 amino acids. Looked up from germline, CDR1 is SNHLY and CDR2 is FYNNEI. The CDR3 reads CASSVAGGKTGELFF. In nucleotides, the CDR3 is TGTGCCAGTTCCGTAGCGGGAGGAAAGACCGGGGAGCTGTTTTTT.

The chain uses TRBV9 and TRBJ2-1; a weak D match, TRBD1 (6 bases). Germline values: CDR1 SGDLS, CDR2 YYNGEE. The CDR3 covers 15 residues. Trimming removed 0 bases at V and 9 bases at J, with 16 bases between. The DNA of the CDR3 is TGTGCCAGCAGCGTAGGAGAGACAGGCTTCTCTGAGCAGTTCTTC. Protein product: CASSVGETGFSEQFF. Drawing the rest from reference TRBV9 and TRBJ2-1, the complete variable domain is DSGVTQTPKHLITATGQRVTLRCSPRSGDLSVYWYQQSLDQGLQFLIQYYNGEERAKGNILERFSAQQFPDLHSELNLSSLELGDSALYFCASSVGETGFSEQFFGPGTRLTVL.

This chain joins TRBV7-7 and TRBJ2-5; D not certain. Germline V gene sequence: CDR1 SSHAT, CDR2 FNYEAQ (reference sequence). The CDR3 sequence is 15 residues long. The V end lost 2 bases, the J end lost 5 bases, and 15 bases lay between the germline ends. The CDR3 protein is CASSLFAGLAETQYF. The CDR3 DNA sequence: TGTGCCAGCAGCTTATTCGCAGGCCTGGCGGAGACCCAGTACTTC.

In its sample, this clone was seen once. The chain carries TRBV5-3 and TRBJ1-2; no reliable D call. TRBV5-3 is an open reading frame, and its role is uncertain. V dropped 0 bases and J dropped 8 bases, with 11 bases sitting between them. This CDR3 comprises 13 residues. CDR3: CARSLAFRAGYTF. The CDR3 bases are TGTGCCAGAAGCTTGGCTTTCCGCGCCGGCTACACCTTC.

The V and J genes are TRBV16 and TRBJ1-2; no reliable D call. V lost 4 bases to trimming and J lost 7 bases, with 16 bases between them. The CDR3 covers 14 residues. Germline-derived CDR1 and CDR2 are KGHSY and FQNENV. The CDR3 reads CASSPQRGRSGYTF. The CDR3 DNA reads TGTGCCAGCAGCCCCCAGAGAGGGAGAAGTGGCTACACCTTC.

This clone has a handful of counts. The rearrangement joins TRBV21-1 to TRBJ1-1; TRBD1, the D gene given by the table, was not confirmed from the DNA. TRBV21-1 is noted as a pseudogene. This CDR3 comprises 14 residues. For the CDR3, the DNA is TGTGCCAGCAGCAAAAGCCGGGACAGGGGTTACGCTTTCTTT. Protein: CASSKSRDRGYAFF.

The chain is built from TRBV2 and TRBJ2-7; 9 nucleotides line up with TRBD2. With 6 bases clipped from V and 4 bases from J, the junction kept 7 bases outside the gene matches. CDR3 length: 14 amino acids. In germline, CDR1 is SNHLY, CDR2 FYNNEI. The CDR3 region has the DNA TGTGCCAGCAGGGTTAGCGGGAGCAGGTACGAGCAGTACTTC. Protein product: CASRVSGSRYEQYF.

The chain recombines TRBV6-1 with TRBJ1-5; 8 bases fit TRBD1. With V trimmed by 11 bases and J by 6 bases, 12 bases remained unmatched. The V gene's germline CDR1 is MNHNS and CDR2 SASEGT. The CDR3 runs to 14 residues. The CDR3 DNA is TGTGCCGGTGCACGGGCAGGGGGCACTCAGCCCCAGCATTTT. Protein sequence: CAGARAGGTQPQHF.

This clone came up once. V and J are TRBV15 and TRBJ2-1; 11 bases are shared with TRBD2. Germline loops: CDR1 LNHNV, CDR2 YYDKDF (reference sequence). This CDR3 has 16 residues. V trimming: 3 bases; J trimming: 6 bases; junction bases outside the gene matches: 7. The CDR3 DNA follows: TGTGCCACCAGCAGTTTTCTAGCGGGAGGTAGCAATGAGCAGTTCTTC. This encodes CATSSFLAGGSNEQFF.

The chain recombines TRBV19 with TRBJ2-7, with 12 bases fitting TRBD2. V gave up 6 bases and J gave up 1 base; unmatched junction bases: 7. The CDR3 is 16 residues long. Germline V gene sequence: CDR1 LNHDA, CDR2 SQIVND (reference sequence). The chain's CDR3 is CASSIRGLAGSYEQYF. CDR3 DNA sequence: TGTGCCAGTAGCATCCGGGGACTAGCGGGTTCCTACGAGCAGTACTTC.

Notes on this clone: The junction shows a germline mismatch at one end, possibly a read error. The chain has TRBV10-3 and TRBJ1-6; 7 positions agree with TRBD1. Germline CDR1 reads ENHRY; CDR2 reads SYGVKD. The CDR3 sequence is 15 residues long. The CDR3 region has the DNA TGTGCCATTAGTGAACGACAGGGTTACGAATCACCCCTCCACTTT. Translated, it gives CAISERQGYESPLHF.

This clone was recorded only once. The CDR3 DNA reads TGCGCCAGCAGCCAAGAAGGCGGCCGGAACTCTGGAAACACCATATATTTT. Translating it yields CASSQEGGRNSGNTIYF. The V gene is TRBV4-1, the J gene TRBJ1-3; D is undetermined. The V and J ends lost 0 bases and 0 bases respectively, with 12 bases between them. Germline CDR1 MGHRA, CDR2 YSYEKL. The CDR3 sequence is 17 residues long.

The chain couples TRBV11-3 to TRBJ2-7; TRBD1 aligns across 12 bases. The trim removed 5 bases at V and 5 bases at J, leaving 1 base unmatched. The germline V gene has CDR1 SGHNT and CDR2 YENEEA. The CDR3 is 13 residues long. The CDR3 spells CASSGTGGDEQYF. CDR3 nucleotide sequence: TGTGCCAGCAGCGGGACAGGGGGCGACGAGCAGTACTTC.

The CDR3 sequence: CASSQVENYGYTF. As DNA, the CDR3 is TGCGCCAGCTCCCAGGTTGAGAACTATGGCTACACCTTC. This rearrangement joins TRBV5-1 to TRBJ1-2, with unresolved D. This CDR3 contains 13 residues. Trimming removed 7 bases at V and 2 bases at J, with 12 bases between. Germline loops: CDR1 SGHRS, CDR2 YFSETQ.

This rearrangement joins TRBV20-1 to TRBJ1-2, with D tentatively TRBD1 (5 bases). V dropped 5 bases and J dropped 8 bases, with 12 bases sitting between them. Germline CDR1 DFQATT, CDR2 SNEGSKA (reference sequence). CDR3 length: 11 amino acids. The CDR3 DNA sequence: TGCAGTGCTGTCGCGGGGGGAGGCTACACCTTC. It translates to CSAVAGGGYTF.